This T cell receptor beta chain was profiled in a study of cytotoxic CD8 clonotypes in ibrutinib-treated CLL. The method was immunoSEQ multiplex PCR; TCRdb's version includes in-frame clones alone and lacks a portion of them. The sample yields 250,000 or so clones, roughly 70% seen once. This clone was counted only a few times. CDR1 is MDHEN and CDR2 is SYDVKM in the germline V gene. The CDR3 is 12 amino acids. The V and J ends lost 3 bases and 6 bases respectively, with 6 bases between them. Sequenced here: PBMCs, sampled after 24 months of ibrutinib treatment. The chain links TRBV28 to TRBJ2-4, with D possibly being TRBD1 (6 bases). This receptor was taken from a human donor with chronic lymphocytic leukemia. The CDR3 protein is CASSLDRNIQYF. The CDR3 DNA follows: TGTGCCAGCAGTTTGGACAGAAACATTCAGTACTTC.